The present T cell receptor beta chain was sequenced within a study of long-term antiretroviral therapy in people with HIV. Study in general: The 2015 recommendation for immediate ART came about a decade after the earliest samples.

Trimming removed 1 base at V and 4 bases at J, with 1 base between. The CDR3 totals 12 residues. The germline V gene encodes CDR1 KGHSH and CDR2 LQKENI. Sequencing relied on immunoSEQ assay v3.0, run at survey level. Sequencing used immunoSEQ multiplex PCR; TCRdb keeps in-frame clones, though not all of them. The profile shows 25,000 to 30,000 clones, 70% to 90% of them singletons. The sample consisted of unsorted PBMCs, taken about 5 years after starting antiretroviral therapy. This TCR derives from a man between 40 and 49 years old with HIV. This rearrangement joins TRBV18 to TRBJ1-4; no firm D call. The CDR3 loop is CASSPLNEKLFF. The CDR3 DNA reads TGTGCCAGCTCACCACTTAATGAAAAACTGTTTTTT. Drawing the rest from reference TRBV18 and TRBJ1-4, the complete variable domain is NAGVMQNPRHLVRRRGQEARLRCSPMKGHSHVYWYRQLPEEGLKFMVYLQKENIIDESGMPKERFSAEFPKEGPSILRIQQVVRGDSAAYFCASSPLNEKLFFGSGTQLSVL.